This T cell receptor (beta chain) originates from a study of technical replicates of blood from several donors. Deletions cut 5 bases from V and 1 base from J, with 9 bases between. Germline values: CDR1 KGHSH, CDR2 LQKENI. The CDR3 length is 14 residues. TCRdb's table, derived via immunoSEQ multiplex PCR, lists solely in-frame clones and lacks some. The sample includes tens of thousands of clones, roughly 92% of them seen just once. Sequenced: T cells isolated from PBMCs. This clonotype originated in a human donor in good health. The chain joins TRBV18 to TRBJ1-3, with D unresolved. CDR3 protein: CASSSSQSGNTIYF. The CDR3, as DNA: TGTGCCAGCTCATCTTCGCAGTCTGGAAACACCATATATTTT.